This entry describes one TCR beta chain. What it binds is unknown. The data are from a study of a mutant IDH1 vaccine in newly diagnosed glioma. On the study more broadly: Vaccine administration was initiated 4-6 weeks following radiotherapy alone, or with temozolomide cycles. An approximately 62% male, approximately 38% female split and a mean age of about 40 years characterized treated patients. Former treatment meant radiotherapy, temozolomide, or both; the majority had gotten both.

Study results and caveats: Alterations occurring in top peripheral T cell clonotypes seemed unrelated to pseudoprogression.

Generated by immunoSEQ multiplex PCR, the TCRdb table keeps only in-frame clones and is missing some. Here the sample spans more than 55,000 clones, roughly 80% being singletons. Documented time point: week 11, during vaccination. Vaccination comprised doses that each held 300 ug of mutant IDH1 20-mer peptide, plus topical imiquimod. Deletions cut 2 bases from V and 1 base from J, with 11 bases between. This CDR3 has 16 amino acids. Germline CDR1 and CDR2: MNHEY and SVGAGI. The material was PBMCs, obtained from a glioma patient whose treatment included an IDH1 peptide vaccine. The source is a young man with glioma. The rearrangement links TRBV6-5 to TRBJ2-2; tentatively, D is TRBD2 (6 bases). Here the CDR3 reads CASSYGGLMNTGELFF. The DNA of the CDR3 is TGTGCCAGCAGTTACGGGGGACTGATGAACACCGGGGAGCTGTTTTTT.